What follows describes a single TCR beta chain. The V segment lost 4 bases and the J segment 6 bases; nucleotides outside the gene matches: 5. The germline CDR1 and CDR2 sequences are SEHNR and FQNEAQ (reference sequence). This CDR3 has 14 residues. This sample stems from a study of early T cells in non-severe SARS-CoV-2 infection. One entry per CDR3 protein, called by TCRdb with MiXCR from the 5' RACE reads. The table has some 49,000 distinct CDR3 sequences, over 9.5% seen once. Sequencing was done on a sample of whole blood. This chain connects TRBV7-9 to TRBJ1-5, with 8 nucleotides matching TRBD1. This TCR was recovered from an adult who was a healthcare worker with PCR-confirmed SARS-CoV-2 infection or an uninfected control (not recorded which). The CDR3 protein is CASSSNRGSQPQHF. The CDR3 region has the DNA TGTGCCAGCAGCTCCAACAGGGGGAGTCAGCCCCAGCATTTT.